These 20 T cell receptor beta chains originate from one sample sequenced in a study of technical replicates of blood from a few donors. Generated by immunoSEQ multiplex PCR, the TCRdb table keeps only in-frame clones and is missing some. In the table there are about 59,000 clones, around 97% of which are singletons. The source material was T cells isolated from PBMCs. Receptors were obtained from a human donor in good health.

This CDR3 is CASSGLGSYNEQFF. In DNA, the CDR3 is TGTGCCAGCAGTGGACTAGGCTCCTACAATGAGCAGTTCTTC. V gene TRBV2 combines with J gene TRBJ2-1; perhaps TRBD2 as D (6 bases). CDR3 length: 14 amino acids. With 4 bases removed from V and 0 bases from J, the gap between germline ends came to 7 bases. Germline CDR1 reads SNHLY; CDR2 reads FYNNEI. Together with reference TRBV2 and TRBJ2-1, the CDR3 gives the full variable domain: EPEVTQTPSHQVTQMGQEVILRCVPISNHLYFYWYRQILGQKVEFLVSFYNNEISEKSEIFDDQFSVERPDGSNFTLKIRSTKLEDSAMYFCASSGLGSYNEQFFGPGTRLTVL.

This chain uses TRBV2 with TRBJ2-7; no clear D. CDR3 length: 11 amino acids. Trimming removed 7 bases at V and 5 bases at J, with 9 bases between. The germline CDR1 and CDR2 sequences are SNHLY and FYNNEI. CDR3 bases: TGTGCCAGCACGGGTGCCCACGAGCAGTACTTC. It encodes CASTGAHEQYF.

A word on this clone: The sample holds other DNA sequences that translate to the same CDR3. The chain combines TRBV27 with TRBJ2-5; D remains unclear. The CDR3 covers 11 residues. Germline V CDR1 and CDR2: MNHEY, SMNVEV (reference sequence). Deletions cut 3 bases from V and 4 bases from J, with 3 bases between. The CDR3 DNA sequence: TGTGCCAGCAGTTTCAGAGAGACCCAGTACTTC. Amino acids: CASSFRETQYF.

The chain is built from TRBV11-2 and TRBJ1-4; 7 nucleotides align to TRBD1. CDR1 is SGHAT, CDR2 FQNNGV, per germline. The length of the CDR3 is 17 residues. Trimming cost V 1 base and J 3 bases; bases outside gene matches: 8. The CDR3 coding sequence is TGTGCCAGCAGCTTAGTACTCCAGGGGGTAGCTAATGAAAAACTGTTTTTT. It specifies CASSLVLQGVANEKLFF.

This clone was detected a few times. This sequence joins TRBV4-1 and TRBJ1-1; D ambiguous. The CDR3 extends over 16 amino acids. In germline, CDR1 is MGHRA, CDR2 YSYEKL. The V and J ends lost 2 bases and 0 bases respectively, with 13 bases between them. CDR3 in amino acids: CASSQSGRDMNTEAFF. The CDR3 nucleotides are TGCGCCAGCAGCCAAAGCGGGAGGGATATGAACACTGAAGCTTTCTTT.

The chain employs TRBV18 and TRBJ1-1; D is uncertain. Germline V gene data show CDR1 as KGHSH and CDR2 as LQKENI. The CDR3 is 14 amino acids. V was clipped by 2 bases and J by 0 bases, with 7 bases between them. The CDR3: CASSPGALNTEAFF. The CDR3 coding sequence is TGTGCCAGCTCACCAGGAGCGCTGAACACTGAAGCTTTCTTT.

A single count supports this clone. Within the sample, other DNA sequences also encode this same CDR3. The chain combines TRBV29-1 with TRBJ2-5; the D gene is possibly TRBD2 (5 bases). CDR1 is SQVTM and CDR2 is ANQGSEA in the germline V gene. V lost 4 bases and J lost 4, with 10 bases in between. The CDR3 loop spans 12 amino acids. The CDR3: CSVVAGGETQYF. The CDR3, as DNA: TGCAGCGTTGTCGCAGGAGGAGAGACCCAGTACTTC.

The chain employs TRBV6-5 and TRBJ1-4; D unclear. With 0 bases removed from V and 12 bases from J, the gap between germline ends came to 17 bases. Germline values: CDR1 MNHEY, CDR2 SVGAGI. The CDR3 is 15 residues long. The CDR3 DNA reads TGTGCCAGCAGTTACTCAGCGGGCCCAGTAGTCGAACTGTTTTTT. Its translation is CASSYSAGPVVELFF.

This clone was seen only a few times. The chain has TRBV4-1 and TRBJ2-6; TRBD1 might be the D (5 bases). Trimming shortened V by 8 bases and J by 2 bases, and 16 bases separated the two germline ends. CDR1 and CDR2 (germline): MGHRA, YSYEKL. The CDR3 runs 16 residues. For the CDR3, the DNA is TGCGCCAGCGCAAGGGGTGGCATAACTGGGGCCAACGTCCTGACTTTC. Translating gives CASARGGITGANVLTF.

This clone was seen a single time. The CDR3: CASSDSPDTQYF. In DNA, the CDR3 is TGCGCCAGCAGTGATAGTCCAGATACGCAGTATTTT. This chain uses TRBV10-1 with TRBJ2-3; no reliable D call. Trimming took off 3 bases at V and 4 bases at J, with 5 bases between the two ends. Germline assignment: CDR1 WNHNN and CDR2 SYGVQD (reference sequence). CDR3 length: 12 residues.

This chain uses TRBV6-1 with TRBJ1-6; 12 bases match TRBD1. CDR1 MNHNS and CDR2 SASEGT come from the germline V gene. The CDR3 length is 22 residues. The V gene end was trimmed by 5 bases and the J gene end by 1 base; junction bases not matched to a gene: 18. CDR3 residues: CASSQGGQGAIGTRSYNSPLHF. The CDR3 nucleotides are TGTGCCAGCAGTCAAGGGGGACAGGGGGCAATCGGCACTCGGTCCTATAATTCACCCCTCCACTTT.

This sequence joins TRBV25-1 and TRBJ1-3, with 9 bases lining up with TRBD1. Trimming at V came to 1 base and at J to 4 bases, leaving 5 bases not matched to a gene. The V gene's germline CDR1 is MGHDK and CDR2 SYGVNS. The CDR3 contains 16 residues. The DNA for the CDR3 is TGTGCCAGCAGTGAATCGGGACAGGGATGGGGAAACACCATATATTTT. Its protein product is CASSESGQGWGNTIYF.

J is TRBJ1-5 and V is TRBV15; tentatively, D is TRBD1 (5 bases). This CDR3 has 15 residues. V lost 5 bases and J 4 bases, leaving 15 bases between the germline ends. The germline V gene encodes CDR1 LNHNV and CDR2 YYDKDF (reference sequence). CDR3 loop: CATSADRGDNQPQHF. DNA for the CDR3: TGTGCCACCAGCGCCGACCGGGGGGATAATCAGCCCCAGCATTTT.

This chain joins TRBV28 and TRBJ2-7; 11 nucleotides match TRBD2. Trimming cost V 2 bases and J 2 bases; bases outside gene matches: 5. The CDR3 runs 16 residues. Germline V gene data show CDR1 as MDHEN and CDR2 as SYDVKM. CDR3 sequence reads: CASSLRASGRPYEQYF. CDR3 DNA sequence: TGTGCCAGCAGTTTAAGGGCTAGCGGGAGGCCCTACGAGCAGTACTTC.

V usage is TRBV5-1 and J usage is TRBJ2-5, with a possible D match to TRBD2 (5 bases). This CDR3 contains 14 residues. Trimming shortened V by 2 bases and J by 5 bases, and 13 bases separated the two germline ends. Germline CDR1 and CDR2: SGHRS and YFSETQ. The CDR3 loop is CASSLGSRPETQYF. The CDR3 DNA follows: TGCGCCAGCAGCTTAGGGAGCAGACCGGAGACCCAGTACTTC.

The CDR3 DNA reads TGTGCCAGCAGCCAGGAACGGGACACCTACAATGAGCAGTTCTTC. It codes for CASSQERDTYNEQFF. The chain joins TRBV4-2 to TRBJ2-1, with D maybe TRBD1 (6 bases). V was pared by 3 bases and J by 2 bases, with 11 bases between. Germline V gene sequence: CDR1 LGHNA, CDR2 YNFKEQ. The CDR3 totals 15 residues.

The V and J genes are TRBV19 and TRBJ2-3, with 11 nucleotides matching TRBD2. Trimming cost V 10 bases and J 1 base; bases outside gene matches: 4. The germline CDR1 and CDR2 sequences are LNHDA and SQIVND (reference sequence). This CDR3 is built from 14 residues. The CDR3 nucleotides read TGTGCCACGGGACTAGCGGACGGCACAGATACGCAGTATTTT. Amino acids: CATGLADGTDTQYF. The full variable domain, in which reference TRBV19 and TRBJ2-3 provide the parts outside the CDR3, is DGGITQSPKYLFRKEGQNVTLSCEQNLNHDAMYWYRQDPGQGLRLIYYSQIVNDFQKGDIAEGYSVSREKKESFPLTVTSAQKNPTAFYLCATGLADGTDTQYFGPGTRLTVL.

This clone was found once. The gene calls are TRBV18 and TRBJ2-3; perhaps TRBD2 as D (6 bases). The CDR3 sequence is 18 residues long. Germline V lookup: CDR1 KGHSH, CDR2 LQKENI. V shed 3 bases and J shed 1 base, with 20 bases lying between them. CDR3 sequence: CASSPPWGGGYGTDTQYF. CDR3 DNA: TGTGCCAGCTCACCGCCGTGGGGTGGGGGGTATGGCACAGATACGCAGTATTTT.

The chain uses TRBV7-9 and TRBJ2-1, with D perhaps TRBD2 (6 bases). The CDR3 runs 15 residues. Germline CDR1 is SEHNR and CDR2 is FQNEAQ (reference sequence). Between the trimmed V and J ends, which lost 2 bases and 5 bases, there was a span of 13 bases. For the CDR3, the DNA is TGTGCCAGCAGCTTATTCGTGACTAGAGACAATGAGCAGTTCTTC. Amino acids: CASSLFVTRDNEQFF.

Here the CDR3 reads CASSQKIIADEQYF. In DNA form, the CDR3 reads TGCGCCAGCAGCCAGAAAATAATAGCTGACGAGCAGTACTTC. This chain connects TRBV4-1 to TRBJ2-7, with D uncertain. Germline lookup yields CDR1 MGHRA and CDR2 YSYEKL. The CDR3 runs to 14 residues. V shed 3 bases and J shed 5 bases, with 14 bases lying between them.